This TCR beta chain was obtained from a study of CD8+ T cells in alopecia areata. The CDR3 is made up of 14 amino acids. From germline, CDR1 is MNHEY and CDR2 SMNVEV (reference sequence). Trimming took 4 bases from V and 2 from J, leaving 10 bases between them. With regard to this clone: Its antigen remains unknown.

Individuals with alopecia areata gave both lesional scalp punch biopsies and peripheral blood for collection. Investigators sorted PBMCs to obtain both CD4+ and CD8+ T cells. Extracted RNA was reverse transcribed into cDNA, the sequencing template. Using immunoSEQ multiplex PCR, the repertoire was profiled, and TCRdb retains in-frame clones only, with some absent. The sample shows roughly 250,000 clones, about two thirds of them seen only once. Study-wide results and caveats: Mouse data revealed clearer TCR sharing than patient data did, a gap possibly tied to HLA.

This material consisted of CD4+ T cells sorted from blood, taken at week 0. The sequence derives from a human donor with alopecia areata. This chain uses TRBV27 with TRBJ2-3, with TRBD2 as a possible D gene (6 bases). CDR3 nucleotide sequence: TGTGCCAGCAGTTGGGCGGGGACCACAGATACGCAGTATTTT. Protein product: CASSWAGTTDTQYF.